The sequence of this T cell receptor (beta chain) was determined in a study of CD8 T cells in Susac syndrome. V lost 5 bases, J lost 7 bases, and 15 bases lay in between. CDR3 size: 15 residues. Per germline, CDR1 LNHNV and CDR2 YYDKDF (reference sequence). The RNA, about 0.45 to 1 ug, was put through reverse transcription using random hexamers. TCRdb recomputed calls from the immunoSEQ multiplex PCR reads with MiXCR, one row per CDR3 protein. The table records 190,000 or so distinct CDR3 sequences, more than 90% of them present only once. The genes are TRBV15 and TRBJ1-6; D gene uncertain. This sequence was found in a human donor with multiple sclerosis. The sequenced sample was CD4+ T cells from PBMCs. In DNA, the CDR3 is TGTGCCACCAGCTCTCTCGTCCTCGGCAATTCACCCCTCCACTTT. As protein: CATSSLVLGNSPLHF.